This TCR beta chain was profiled in a study of cytomegalovirus exposure and HLA in healthy donors. With respect to this clone: What it recognizes is unknown. Sequence at one end of the junction differs from germline and may be a read error.

The donors were healthy bone marrow donors. PCR was performed using 60 Vbeta and 13 Jbeta primers. How the authors handled the data: It was a later analysis that counted tens of millions of unique TCR beta chains, of which 8.5 million to 12 million were shared. Clones were read by immunoSEQ multiplex PCR, and TCRdb kept only the in-frame ones, dropping some. That table is the source of V, J and clone size, and D and trimming were worked out from the DNA. The sample holds over 95,000 clones, over 60% seen once. Germline V lookup: CDR1 ENHRY, CDR2 SYGVKD. This CDR3 comprises 14 residues. Notes on the study in general: Later, an analysis showed that TCR beta chains associated with HLA were more clonally expanded than others that were equally common. Being productive about 90% or about 30% of the time was typical of most TCR beta V segments in an earlier analysis.

This chain links TRBV10-3 with TRBJ2-1; D gene ambiguous. Specimen: PBMCs. The TCR originated in a man aged 40-49 years in good health and CMV-seropositive. The CDR3 coding sequence is TGTGCCATCAGTGAAGCTCCCTCCCACAATGAGCAGTTCTTC. Its translation: CAISEAPSHNEQFF.